This T cell receptor (beta chain) originates from a study of siplizumab effects on memory and regulatory T cells. With 1 base removed from V and 5 bases from J, the gap between germline ends came to 10 bases. CDR3 length equals 13 residues. The germline V gene has CDR1 SGHNT and CDR2 YYREEE (reference sequence). This clone has only one observation. TCRdb keeps only in-frame clones here, not all; method: immunoSEQ multiplex PCR. The data contain about 120,000 clones, just under 95% of them singletons. V gene TRBV5-4 combines with J gene TRBJ2-7; D unclear. Source material: non-Treg CD4+ T cells sorted from blood. This TCR derives from a human donor in good health. The CDR3 bases are TGTGCCAGCAGCTTGCCTAGTCTGAACGAGCAGTACTTC. Residues: CASSLPSLNEQYF.